Below, one TCR beta chain is given with its context. CDR1 PRHDT and CDR2 FYEKMQ come from the germline V gene (reference sequence). The CDR3 runs to 16 residues. V lost 2 bases and J lost 0, with 11 bases in between. This sample was included in a study of blood T cell repertoires in COVID-19. Study as a whole: Samples of COVID-19 (acute and convalescent) were obtained from the United States, Italy and Spain.

In the original analysis: Using reference gene primer amplification, nucleated cell counts were estimated. Here immunoSEQ multiplex PCR was the method, and the copy in TCRdb shows in-frame clones only, minus some. That table gives V, J and clone size, and the DNA gave D and trimming. Of about 53,000 clones detected, 65% to 80% appear once; the ten largest clones hold about 15%. Sequenced: peripheral blood. This sequence joins TRBV13 and TRBJ2-1; maybe TRBD2 (6 bases). This clonotype originated in a human donor with active or convalescent COVID-19. The donor label of this sample is uncertain. CDR3 protein: CASSLSSGSSYNEQFF. CDR3 DNA: TGTGCCAGCAGCTTAAGTAGCGGTAGCTCCTACAATGAGCAGTTCTTC. Full variable domain (remainder filled in from reference TRBV13 and TRBJ2-1): AAGVIQSPRHLIKEKRETATLKCYPIPRHDTVYWYQQGPGQDPQFLISFYEKMQSDKGSIPDRFSAQQFSDYHSELNMSSLELGDSALYFCASSLSSGSSYNEQFFGPGTRLTVL.